This TCR beta chain is from a study of cytomegalovirus exposure and HLA in healthy donors. General study findings and limits: Reported results showed that the classifier diagnosed cytomegalovirus status with high specificity and sensitivity. Three CMV-associated chains were confirmed in vitro to be specific for CMV antigens. TCR beta chains numbering 164 were designated cytomegalovirus-associated. There were some public TCRs occurring in many donors, but most TCR sequences were rare.

This clone was found a few times. What it binds is not known. Clones were sequenced by immunoSEQ multiplex PCR, and TCRdb holds only the in-frame ones, with some missing. The sample lists roughly 260,000 clones; more than 75% were seen once. V was clipped by 3 bases and J by 2 bases, with 8 bases between them. The germline CDR1 and CDR2 sequences are GTSNPN and SVGIG (reference sequence). The CDR3 is 13 amino acids. The chain joins TRBV30 to TRBJ1-5; D is perhaps TRBD1 (6 bases). The source is a man aged 18-30 years in good health and CMV-seronegative. Sample: PBMCs. CDR3 DNA: TGTGCCTGGAGCGCAGGGGGCAATCAGCCCCAGCATTTT. Amino acids: CAWSAGGNQPQHF.